This T cell receptor beta chain emerged from a study of CD4+ T cells in melanoma. Profiling relied on immunoSEQ multiplex PCR, and the TCRdb table lists in-frame clones only, not all of them. Among about 21,000 clones listed, around 78% were seen once. The CDR3 loop spans 12 amino acids. The V gene end was trimmed by 6 bases and the J gene end by 13 bases; junction bases not matched to a gene: 10. Per the germline V gene, CDR1 is SGHAT and CDR2 is FQNNGV. This clonotype originated in a human donor with melanoma. The rearrangement uses TRBV11-2 and TRBJ2-5; 8 bases match TRBD2. The CDR3 coding sequence is TGTGCCAGCAGGCCTACCAGCGGGGGCCCGTACTTC. Translation: CASRPTSGGPYF.